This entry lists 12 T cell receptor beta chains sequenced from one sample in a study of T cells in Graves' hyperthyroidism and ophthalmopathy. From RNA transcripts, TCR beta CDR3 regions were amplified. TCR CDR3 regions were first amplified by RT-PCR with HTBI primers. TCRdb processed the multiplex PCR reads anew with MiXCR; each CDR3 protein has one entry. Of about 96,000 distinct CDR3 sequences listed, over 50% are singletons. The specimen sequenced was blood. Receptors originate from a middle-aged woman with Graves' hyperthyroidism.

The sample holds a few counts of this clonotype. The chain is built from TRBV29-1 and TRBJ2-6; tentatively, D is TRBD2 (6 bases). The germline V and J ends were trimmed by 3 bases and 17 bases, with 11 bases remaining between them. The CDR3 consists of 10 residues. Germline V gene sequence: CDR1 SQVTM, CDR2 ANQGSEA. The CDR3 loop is CSVEISGLTF. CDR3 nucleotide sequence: TGCAGCGTTGAGATTAGCGGCTTGACTTTC.

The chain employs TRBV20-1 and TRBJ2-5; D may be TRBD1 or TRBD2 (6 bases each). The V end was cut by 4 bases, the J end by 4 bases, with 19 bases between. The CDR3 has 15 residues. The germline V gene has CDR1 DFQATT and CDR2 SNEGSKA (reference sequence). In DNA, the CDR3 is TGCAGTGCTATCCCGATCGGACGGGGGCTAGAGACCCAGTACTTC. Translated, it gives CSAIPIGRGLETQYF.

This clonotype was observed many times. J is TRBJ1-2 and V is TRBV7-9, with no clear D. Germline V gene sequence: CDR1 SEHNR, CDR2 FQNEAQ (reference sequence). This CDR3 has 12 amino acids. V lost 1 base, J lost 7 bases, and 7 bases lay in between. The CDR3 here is CASSLDIGGYTF. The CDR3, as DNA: TGTGCCAGCAGCTTAGACATCGGTGGCTACACCTTC. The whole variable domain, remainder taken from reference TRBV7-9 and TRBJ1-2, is DTGVSQNPRHKITKRGQNVTFRCDPISEHNRLYWYRQTLGQGPEFLTYFQNEAQLEKSRLLSDRFSAERPKGSFSTLEIQRTEQGDSAMYLCASSLDIGGYTFGSGTRLTVV.

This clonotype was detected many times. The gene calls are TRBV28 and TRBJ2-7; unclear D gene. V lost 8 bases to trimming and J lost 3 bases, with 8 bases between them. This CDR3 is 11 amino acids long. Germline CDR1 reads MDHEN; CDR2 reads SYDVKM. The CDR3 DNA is TGTGCCAGCGGGCAGGACTACGAGCAGTACTTC. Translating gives CASGQDYEQYF.

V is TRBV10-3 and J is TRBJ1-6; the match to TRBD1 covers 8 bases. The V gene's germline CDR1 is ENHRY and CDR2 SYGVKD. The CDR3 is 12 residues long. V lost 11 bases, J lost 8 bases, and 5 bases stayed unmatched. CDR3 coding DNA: TGTGCCGTCGGACAGGGCGATTCACCCCTCCACTTT. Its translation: CAVGQGDSPLHF.

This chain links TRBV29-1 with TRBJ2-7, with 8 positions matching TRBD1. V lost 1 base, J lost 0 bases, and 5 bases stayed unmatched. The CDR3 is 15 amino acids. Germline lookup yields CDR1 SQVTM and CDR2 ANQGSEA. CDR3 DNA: TGCAGCGTTGAAGTCCGAGACAGGGGCTCCTACGAGCAGTACTTC. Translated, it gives CSVEVRDRGSYEQYF.

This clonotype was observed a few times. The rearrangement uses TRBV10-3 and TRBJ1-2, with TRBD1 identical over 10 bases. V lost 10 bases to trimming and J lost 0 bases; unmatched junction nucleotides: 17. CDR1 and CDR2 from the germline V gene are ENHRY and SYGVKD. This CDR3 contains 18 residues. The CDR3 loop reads CASRGPGTGVKTNYGYTF. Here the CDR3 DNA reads TGTGCCAGCAGGGGACCCGGGACAGGGGTGAAGACTAACTATGGCTACACCTTC.

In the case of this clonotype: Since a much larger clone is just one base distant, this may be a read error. CDR3 sequence reads: CASSFTGSDEQYF. The DNA of the CDR3 is TGTGCCAGCAGCTTTACAGGGTCCGACGAGCAGTACTTC. The chain joins TRBV7-2 to TRBJ2-7, with D maybe TRBD1 (6 bases). The CDR3 length is 13 residues. Germline assignment: CDR1 SGHTA and CDR2 FQGNSA. Trimming removed 3 bases from V and 5 bases from J, with 11 bases in between.

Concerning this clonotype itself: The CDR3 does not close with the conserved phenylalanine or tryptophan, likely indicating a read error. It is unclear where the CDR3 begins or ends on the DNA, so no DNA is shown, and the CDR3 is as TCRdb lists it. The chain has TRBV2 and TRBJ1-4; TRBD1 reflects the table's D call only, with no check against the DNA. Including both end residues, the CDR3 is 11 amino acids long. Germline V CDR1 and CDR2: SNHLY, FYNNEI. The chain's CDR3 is CASSPRTGGSY.

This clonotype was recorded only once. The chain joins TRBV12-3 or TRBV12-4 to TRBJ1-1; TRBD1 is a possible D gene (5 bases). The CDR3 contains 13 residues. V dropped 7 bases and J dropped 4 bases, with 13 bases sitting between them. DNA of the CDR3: TGTGCCAGCACTTCAGGGACGGGCACTGAAGCTTTCTTT. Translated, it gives CASTSGTGTEAFF.

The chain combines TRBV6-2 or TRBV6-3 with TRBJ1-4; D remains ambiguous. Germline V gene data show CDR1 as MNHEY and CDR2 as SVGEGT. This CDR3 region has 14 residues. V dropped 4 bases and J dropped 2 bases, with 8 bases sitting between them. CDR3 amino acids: CASSFRPTNEKLFF. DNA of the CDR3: TGTGCCAGCAGTTTCCGGCCTACTAATGAAAAACTGTTTTTT.

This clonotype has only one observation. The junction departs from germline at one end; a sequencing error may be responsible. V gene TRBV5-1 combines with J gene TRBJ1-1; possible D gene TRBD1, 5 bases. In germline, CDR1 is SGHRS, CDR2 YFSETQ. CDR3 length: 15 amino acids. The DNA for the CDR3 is TGCGCCAGCAGGTGGACAACCCAGGGAAAGACTGGAGCTTTCTTT. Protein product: CASRWTTQGKTGAFF.